Below are 13 T cell receptor beta chains sequenced from a single sample in a study of CD8+CD57+ T cells in acquired aplastic anemia. Sequencing was done on patients that had shown CD8+CD57+ cell expansion by flow cytometry. Genomic DNA served as template for TCR beta VDJ and CDR3 profiling. TCRdb re-derived calls from the reads in MiXCR, one entry per CDR3 protein. There are 250,000 to 300,000 distinct CDR3 sequences in the sample; 50% to 65% occur only once, and around 1.3% lies in the top ten. The specimen sequenced was sorted CD4+, CD8+, or CD8+CD57+ T cells (not recorded which) from PBMCs. These receptors were collected from a human donor with aplastic anemia.

The V and J genes are TRBV6-1 and TRBJ2-5, with 13 nucleotides matching TRBD2. CDR3 size: 16 residues. Germline V gene data show CDR1 as MNHNS and CDR2 as SASEGT. The trim removed 7 bases at V and 3 bases at J, leaving 8 bases unmatched. CDR3 sequence: CASTPTSGGFEETQYF. The DNA for the CDR3 is TGTGCCAGCACCCCGACTAGCGGGGGGTTCGAAGAGACCCAGTACTTC.

This clonotype was observed many times. This chain uses TRBV11-2 with TRBJ2-7; no clear D. Germline CDR1 and CDR2: SGHAT and FQNNGV. The CDR3 has 14 residues. The V end was cut by 0 bases, the J end by 0 bases, with 6 bases between. CDR3 residues: CASSLDDGSYEQYF. CDR3 nucleotide sequence: TGTGCCAGCAGCTTAGATGACGGCTCCTACGAGCAGTACTTC.

This clonotype showed up many times. The chain links TRBV6-5 to TRBJ2-2; 8 bases are shared with TRBD1. This CDR3 contains 19 residues. Per the germline V gene, CDR1 is MNHEY and CDR2 is SVGAGI. V trimming: 0 bases; J trimming: 0 bases; junction bases outside the gene matches: 9. The CDR3 DNA is TGTGCCAGCAGTTACTCGCTTGTTCAGGGGGCCTCGAACACCGGGGAGCTGTTTTTT. The encoded protein is CASSYSLVQGASNTGELFF.

J is TRBJ2-7 and V is TRBV7-8; TRBD2 is a possible D gene (5 bases). Looked up from germline, CDR1 is SGHVS and CDR2 is FQNEAQ. The CDR3 consists of 15 residues. The ends were cut back, 8 bases at V and 0 bases at J, with 17 bases in the middle. Here the CDR3 reads CASGRGGVRSYEQYF. The CDR3 bases are TGTGCCAGCGGCCGGGGTGGGGTGCGCTCCTACGAGCAGTACTTC.

The rearrangement joins TRBV7-8 to TRBJ2-1; 8 bases are shared with TRBD2. The germline V gene has CDR1 SGHVS and CDR2 FQNEAQ. This CDR3 comprises 17 residues. V was clipped by 5 bases and J by 0 bases; unmatched bases: 9. The chain's CDR3 is CASSLRLALSSYNEQFF. CDR3 bases: TGTGCCAGCAGCCTTCGACTAGCGCTTAGCTCCTACAATGAGCAGTTCTTC.

This clonotype was found many times. The chain links TRBV6-1 to TRBJ2-5, with D perhaps being TRBD1 or TRBD2 (5 bases each). Trimming removed 0 bases from V and 4 bases from J, with 9 bases in between. The germline gives CDR1 MNHNS, CDR2 SASEGT. The CDR3 has 14 amino acids. The CDR3 sequence is CASSEAYGTETQYF. CDR3 DNA sequence: TGTGCCAGCAGTGAAGCGTATGGGACAGAGACCCAGTACTTC.

In DNA form, the CDR3 reads TGTGCCAGCACCGGGACTAGCGGGGGGAGTCAGTACTTC. Protein sequence: CASTGTSGGSQYF. V and J are TRBV2 and TRBJ2-4; TRBD2 agrees at 15 bases. The V gene's germline CDR1 is SNHLY and CDR2 FYNNEI. V lost 7 bases, J lost 12 bases, and 4 bases stayed unmatched. The CDR3 runs to 13 residues.

CDR3 loop: CASSLGRPYEQYF. DNA of the CDR3: TGCGCCAGCAGCTTGGGGCGGCCCTACGAGCAGTACTTC. This chain links TRBV5-1 with TRBJ2-7; D gene unclear. This CDR3 is 13 amino acids long. Germline V gene lookup returns CDR1 SGHRS and CDR2 YFSETQ. The V gene lost 0 bases and the J gene lost 2 bases, with 6 bases spanning the gap.

This clonotype was seen ten or more times. The rearrangement uses TRBV5-6 and TRBJ2-2; D remains unclear. CDR3 length: 13 residues. Between the trimmed V and J ends, which lost 0 bases and 7 bases, there was a span of 7 bases. The germline gives CDR1 SGHDT, CDR2 YYEEEE. This CDR3 reads CASSLAGFGELFF. Here the CDR3 DNA reads TGTGCCAGCAGCTTGGCCGGTTTCGGGGAGCTGTTTTTT.

This CDR3 is CASSTGQHYEQYF. DNA of the CDR3: TGTGCCAGCAGCACCGGACAGCACTACGAGCAGTACTTC. The chain carries TRBV7-9 and TRBJ2-7, with a weak D call TRBD1 (6 bases). CDR1 and CDR2 (germline): SEHNR, FQNEAQ (reference sequence). Trimming shortened V by 5 bases and J by 3 bases, and 11 bases separated the two germline ends. The CDR3 is 13 amino acids.

The chain is built from TRBV9 and TRBJ2-1; 7 bases are shared with TRBD2. The J segment lost 5 bases and the V segment lost 4 bases, leaving 9 bases of the junction unmatched. This CDR3 comprises 15 residues. Germline values: CDR1 SGDLS, CDR2 YYNGEE. CDR3 in amino acids: CASSPPGLPNNEQFF. The CDR3 DNA reads TGTGCCAGCAGCCCACCGGGACTACCCAACAATGAGCAGTTCTTC.

This clonotype was detected ten times or more. This could be a read error, since a much larger clone is one nucleotide away. The J gene is TRBJ2-7, the V gene TRBV2; TRBD2 aligns across 9 bases. CDR1 SNHLY and CDR2 FYNNEI come from the germline V gene. This CDR3 contains 15 residues. The CDR3 region has the DNA TGTGCCAGCAGTCTTAGCGGGAGTTGGTCCTACGGGCAGTACTTC. Translated, it gives CASSLSGSWSYGQYF.

The J gene is TRBJ1-2, the V gene TRBV25-1; D remains ambiguous. Trimming pared 2 bases from V and 1 base from J, leaving 14 bases between. Germline CDR1 is MGHDK and CDR2 is SYGVNS. The CDR3 length is 16 residues. CDR3 amino acids: CASSERWGWGNYGYTF. CDR3 in DNA: TGTGCCAGCAGTGAACGGTGGGGTTGGGGTAACTATGGCTACACCTTC.